The present TCR beta chain was sequenced within a study of blood T cell repertoires in COVID-19. Study summary: Sites across the United States, Italy and Spain contributed samples from acute and convalescent COVID-19. Nucleic acid was either cDNA or gDNA, and it came from T cells, B-cell-depleted T cells, or PBMCs.

V lost 4 bases to trimming and J lost 0 bases, with 13 bases between them. Germline values: CDR1 SGHNT, CDR2 YENEEA. The CDR3 has 16 residues. Assignment of participants to cohorts was predicated upon participant-reported clinical history. Original methodology: Scientists estimated how many nucleated cells there were by amplifying reference gene primers. Sequenced by immunoSEQ multiplex PCR; TCRdb stores in-frame clones only, minus some. That table gives V, J and clone size, and the DNA gave D and trimming. This sample has roughly 310,000 clones, with more than 90% found just once. Sample: PBMCs or T cells enriched from blood (not recorded which). V usage is TRBV11-3 and J usage is TRBJ1-3; perhaps TRBD1 as D (5 bases). This clonotype was obtained from a man in his sixties who had recovered from COVID-19. The CDR3 loop is CASSSGGAPSGNTIYF. In DNA form, the CDR3 reads TGTGCCAGCAGCTCGGGCGGGGCTCCCTCTGGAAACACCATATATTTT.